One T cell receptor (beta chain) is described in this entry. The source of the sample is a study of blood T cell repertoires in COVID-19. Overall study context: Samples representing acute and convalescent COVID-19 were sourced from the United States, Italy and Spain. PBMCs, B-cell-depleted T cells, or T cells were the source of the cDNA or gDNA that made up the material.

V shed 7 bases, J shed 3 bases, and the junction held 5 bases outside the gene matches. Germline V gene data show CDR1 as ENHRY and CDR2 as SYGVKD. The CDR3 has 13 residues. Authors' processing steps: Quantification of nucleated cells was approximated via reference gene primer amplification. Assay: immunoSEQ multiplex PCR; the TCRdb copy retains only in-frame clones and omits some. V, J and clone size reflect that table, while D and trimming were determined from the DNA. The sample has about 80,000 clones, around 79% seen once. This receptor was obtained from an elderly man with acute or convalescent COVID-19. Sample: peripheral blood. The V gene is TRBV10-3, the J gene TRBJ1-1; TRBD1 agrees at 7 bases. Written as DNA, the CDR3 is TGTGCCATCACCAGCAGGGGGGACACTGAAGCTTTCTTT. It encodes CAITSRGDTEAFF.